The sequence of this T cell receptor beta chain was determined in a study of beta chain features in type 1 diabetes. Study details: Examination spanned roughly 110 million sorted cells from all samples. Study-wide findings and caveats: Any role of HLA type in TCRB rearrangement remained unresolved here. Shortening that was moderate but significant affected the TCRB CDR3s of Type 1 diabetes patients in all four CD4+ subsets.

Expressed TCRB transcripts got sequenced, as all isolated RNA was reverse transcribed. The repertoire was sequenced with immunoSEQ multiplex PCR; TCRdb's copy has only in-frame clones and lacks some. The sample has about 150,000 clones, about 13% seen once. This clone showed up just a few times. Its antigen remains unknown. Deletions cut 5 bases from V and 3 bases from J, with 10 bases between. The CDR3 totals 12 residues. The germline V gene has CDR1 SQVTM and CDR2 ANQGSEA. Sequencing was performed on central memory CD4+ T cells from blood. This sequence joins TRBV29-1 and TRBJ1-1; D is unclear. The receptor's source is a man younger than 35 with type 1 diabetes. The CDR3 sequence is CSVRGRDTEAFF. The CDR3 nucleotides are TGCAGCGTTCGTGGGCGGGACACTGAAGCTTTCTTT.